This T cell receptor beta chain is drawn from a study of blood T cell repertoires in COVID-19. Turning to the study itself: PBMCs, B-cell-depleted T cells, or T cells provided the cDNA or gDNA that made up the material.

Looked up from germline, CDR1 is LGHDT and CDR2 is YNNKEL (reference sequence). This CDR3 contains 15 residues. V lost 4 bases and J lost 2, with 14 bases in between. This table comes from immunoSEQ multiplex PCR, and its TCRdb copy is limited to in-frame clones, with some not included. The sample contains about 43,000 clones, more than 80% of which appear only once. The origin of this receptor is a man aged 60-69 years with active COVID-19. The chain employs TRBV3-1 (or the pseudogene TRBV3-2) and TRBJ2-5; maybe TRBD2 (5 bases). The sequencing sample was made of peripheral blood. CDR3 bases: TGTGCCAGCAGCCTATTAGCGTTTACACAAGAGACCCAGTACTTC. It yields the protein CASSLLAFTQETQYF.